The rows below give T cell receptor beta chains drawn from one sample of a study of blood T cell repertoires in COVID-19. Assay used: immunoSEQ multiplex PCR; TCRdb lists only in-frame clones, some missing. The profile shows some 96,000 clones, roughly nine tenths of them singletons. Sequenced: peripheral blood. These receptors were collected from a man aged 25-45 years in a cohort sampled during active COVID-19. CDR3s include the opening cysteine and the closing phenylalanine or tryptophan. The order of the fields is D gene, V gene, J gene, clone size, CDR3 DNA, CDR3 protein. A D gene is named only where the DNA matches it firmly. The listing skips clone size in some rows; elsewhere it reads once, few, many or a size class.

D: -
V: TRBV7-9
J: TRBJ2-1
size: -
DNA: TGTGCCAGTCCTGGAGGGAGCTCCTACAATGAGCAGTTCTTC
CDR3: CASPGGSSYNEQFF

D: -
V: TRBV7-9
J: TRBJ1-2
size: few
DNA: TGTGCCAGCAGCCCGCATTCAATAGCCTATGGCTACACCTTC
CDR3: CASSPHSIAYGYTF

D: -
V: TRBV7-8
J: TRBJ1-4
size: -
DNA: TGTGCCAGCAGCGCAGCCGGGGATGAAAAACTGTTTTTT
CDR3: CASSAAGDEKLFF

D: -
V: TRBV24-1
J: TRBJ2-2
size: -
DNA: TGTGCCACCAGTGTTGGCAGCGACACCGGGGAGCTGTTTTTT
CDR3: CATSVGSDTGELFF

D: -
V: TRBV19
J: TRBJ2-3
size: -
DNA: TGTGCCAGTAGTATGGGCGGGGGCGCAGATACGCAGTATTTT
CDR3: CASSMGGGADTQYF

D: -
V: TRBV21-1
J: TRBJ1-1
size: -
DNA: TGTGCCAGCAGCAAAGGTGCGACAGGGGGCAAAGCTTTCTTT
CDR3: CASSKGATGGKAFF

D: -
V: TRBV11-2
J: TRBJ1-3
size: -
DNA: TGTGCCAGCAGACATCCTTTTGCCAACAGGGACCGGGCCATATATTTT
CDR3: CASRHPFANRDRAIYF

D: -
V: TRBV19
J: TRBJ1-5
size: -
DNA: TGTGCCACCGTCTCGAGGGACATTAGCAATCAGCCCCAGCATTTT
CDR3: CATVSRDISNQPQHF

D: -
V: TRBV5-6
J: TRBJ2-5
size: -
DNA: TGTGCCAGCAGCTTGAATGACTCCCCCAGGACCCAGTACTTC
CDR3: CASSLNDSPRTQYF

D: -
V: TRBV9
J: TRBJ1-1
size: -
DNA: TGTGCCAGCAGCGTAGCTATGCAGGGCAGTAACACTGAAGCTTTCTTT
CDR3: CASSVAMQGSNTEAFF

D: TRBD1
V: TRBV6-5
J: TRBJ1-5
size: once
DNA: TGTGCCAGCACCACGGGGACAGGGGACCAGCATTTT
CDR3: CASTTGTGDQHF

D: TRBD1
V: TRBV11-3
J: TRBJ1-1
size: -
DNA: TGTGCCAGCAGCTTAGGACCAGGGGGCAACACTGAAGCTTTCTTT
CDR3: CASSLGPGGNTEAFF

D: TRBD2
V: TRBV5-4
J: TRBJ2-2
size: -
DNA: TGTGCCAGCAGCCACGAATGGGGGGGGAACACCGGGGAGCTGTTTTTT
CDR3: CASSHEWGGNTGELFF

D: TRBD1
V: TRBV10-2
J: TRBJ2-6
size: -
DNA: TGCGCCAGCAGCCCGGGACAGGGTCCCTCTGGGGCCAACGTCCTGACTTTC
CDR3: CASSPGQGPSGANVLTF

D: TRBD1
V: TRBV19
J: TRBJ1-5
size: -
DNA: TGTGCCAGTAGTGCGGACAGGGGGCCAGGTCAGCCCCAGCATTTT
CDR3: CASSADRGPGQPQHF

D: -
V: TRBV7-6
J: TRBJ1-5
size: -
DNA: TGTGCCAGCAGCCCACGACAGGACGGGCAGCCCCAGCATTTT
CDR3: CASSPRQDGQPQHF

D: TRBD2
V: TRBV9
J: TRBJ2-1
size: -
DNA: TGTGCCAGCAGCGTGGCTAGCGGGGGACACAATGAGCAGTTCTTC
CDR3: CASSVASGGHNEQFF

D: -
V: TRBV18
J: TRBJ1-5
size: few
DNA: TGTGCCAGCTCACCCCCCTCGACGGGGCAGCCCCAGCATTTT
CDR3: CASSPPSTGQPQHF

D: -
V: TRBV27
J: TRBJ1-2
size: few
DNA: TGTGCCAGCAGTCCTGTCGCCCGGGATTATGGCTACACCTTC
CDR3: CASSPVARDYGYTF

D: -
V: TRBV11-2
J: TRBJ2-7
size: -
DNA: TGTGCCAGCAGCTCCCGGACAGCCTCCTACGAGCAGTACTTC
CDR3: CASSSRTASYEQYF

D: -
V: TRBV2
J: TRBJ1-2
size: -
DNA: TGTGCCAGCAGCCCGACTGAGGCCGTTGGCTACACCTTC
CDR3: CASSPTEAVGYTF

D: TRBD2
V: TRBV14
J: TRBJ2-7
size: few
DNA: TGTGCCAGCAGAAAAGGGATCGCAGCGGGGGGGTCCTACGAGCAGTACTTC
CDR3: CASRKGIAAGGSYEQYF

D: TRBD1
V: TRBV11-2
J: TRBJ1-2
size: few
DNA: TGTGCCAGCAGCTTATACAGGGACAGTTTCTACGGCTACACCTTC
CDR3: CASSLYRDSFYGYTF

D: TRBD1
V: TRBV3-1/TRBV3-2
J: TRBJ1-6
size: -
DNA: TGTGCCAGCAACCAGGGGGCTGGGGATTCACCCCTCCACTTT
CDR3: CASNQGAGDSPLHF

D: TRBD1
V: TRBV5-5
J: TRBJ2-7
size: -
DNA: TGTGCCAGCAGCTTAACGGGACAGGCATCTTTGGGGGGCGAGCAGTACTTC
CDR3: CASSLTGQASLGGEQYF

D: -
V: TRBV5-6
J: TRBJ2-5
size: -
DNA: TGTGCCAGCAGCTTAGGACTGGCCCAAGAGACCCAGTACTTC
CDR3: CASSLGLAQETQYF

D: TRBD2
V: TRBV3-1/TRBV3-2
J: TRBJ2-5
size: -
DNA: TGTGCCAGCAGCCCTACCGACGGACTAGCGGGGGGCCTTCAGGGCCACGAGACCCAGTACTTC
CDR3: CASSPTDGLAGGLQGHETQYF

D: -
V: TRBV2
J: TRBJ1-6
size: few
DNA: TGTGCCAGCAGTGACCAGCGCTCCTATAATTCACCCCTCCACTTT
CDR3: CASSDQRSYNSPLHF

D: -
V: TRBV21-1
J: TRBJ2-7
size: -
DNA: TGTGCCAGCAGCCCACGTTCCTCGTCGGGTGGATACGAGCAGTACTTC
CDR3: CASSPRSSSGGYEQYF

D: TRBD1
V: TRBV19
J: TRBJ1-5
size: -
DNA: TGTGCCAGTAGTATAGATACAACAGGGGGAGTTCATCAGCCCCAGCATTTT
CDR3: CASSIDTTGGVHQPQHF

D: TRBD1
V: TRBV7-8
J: TRBJ2-2
size: -
DNA: TGTGCCAGCAGCTTAGGGACAGGGTACACCGGGGAGCTGTTTTTT
CDR3: CASSLGTGYTGELFF

D: TRBD1
V: TRBV6-5
J: TRBJ1-3
size: -
DNA: TGTGCCAGCAGTTCTCCGGGACAGGGAAACACCATATATTTT
CDR3: CASSSPGQGNTIYF

D: -
V: TRBV5-1
J: TRBJ2-5
size: -
DNA: TGCGCCAGCAGCCTGGGTGTGGCCCAAGAGACCCAGTACTTC
CDR3: CASSLGVAQETQYF

D: -
V: TRBV28
J: TRBJ2-7
size: few
DNA: TGTGCCAGCAGTCAGGGGGGAGCGGCCTACGAGCAGTACTTC
CDR3: CASSQGGAAYEQYF

D: -
V: TRBV6-5
J: TRBJ2-7
size: -
DNA: TGTGCCAGCAGTTACGGGCAGGGTGTTGGCTACGAGCAGTACTTC
CDR3: CASSYGQGVGYEQYF

D: -
V: TRBV3-1/TRBV3-2
J: TRBJ1-6
size: -
DNA: TGTGCCAGCAGCCAGACCCCGGGAGCCAATTCACCCCTCCACTTT
CDR3: CASSQTPGANSPLHF

D: TRBD2
V: TRBV4-2
J: TRBJ2-1
size: -
DNA: TGTGCCAGCAGCCAAGACACCCTTCTAGCGGGGGGGCGCAATGAGCAGTTCTTC
CDR3: CASSQDTLLAGGRNEQFF

D: -
V: TRBV10-3
J: TRBJ2-3
size: -
DNA: TGTGCCATCAGTGTATCCTCTCCCGGGGCAGATACGCAGTATTTT
CDR3: CAISVSSPGADTQYF

D: TRBD1
V: TRBV28
J: TRBJ1-2
size: once
DNA: TGTGCCAGCAGCCCTCAGGACAGGATCTTCTATGGCTACACCTTC
CDR3: CASSPQDRIFYGYTF

D: TRBD2
V: TRBV2
J: TRBJ2-3
size: -
DNA: TGTGCCAGCATAGCGATAGCGGGGGGCCCCGAATCTAGCACAGATACGCAGTATTTT
CDR3: CASIAIAGGPESSTDTQYF

D: -
V: TRBV29-1
J: TRBJ1-1
size: -
DNA: TGCAGCGGGGGGACCGGAGGGACTGAAGCTTTCTTT
CDR3: CSGGTGGTEAFF

D: -
V: TRBV7-2
J: TRBJ2-5
size: -
DNA: TGTGCCAGCAGCGAGCAAGAGACCCAGTACTTC
CDR3: CASSEQETQYF

D: -
V: TRBV27
J: TRBJ1-2
size: -
DNA: TGTGCCAGCACCTCAAACACCGGCGGGGGAGAGTATGGCTACACCTTC
CDR3: CASTSNTGGGEYGYTF

D: TRBD1
V: TRBV7-9
J: TRBJ2-5
size: -
DNA: TGTGCCAGCAGCTACACCGGACAGGGGAGGGAGACCCAGTACTTC
CDR3: CASSYTGQGRETQYF

D: -
V: TRBV10-3
J: TRBJ1-3
size: -
DNA: TGTGCCATCAGTGAGGGCGGGAGCTCTGGAAACACCATATATTTT
CDR3: CAISEGGSSGNTIYF

D: TRBD1
V: TRBV2
J: TRBJ1-2
size: -
DNA: TGTGCCAGCTTTCGGGGGGACAGGGACTATGGCTACACCTTC
CDR3: CASFRGDRDYGYTF

D: -
V: TRBV6-6
J: TRBJ2-1
size: -
DNA: TGTGCCAGCAGTTACGGACAGAATTCCAATGAGCAGTTCTTC
CDR3: CASSYGQNSNEQFF

D: TRBD1
V: TRBV30
J: TRBJ1-1
size: -
DNA: TGTGCCTGGACAAAAGGACAGGGCTACACTGAAGCTTTCTTT
CDR3: CAWTKGQGYTEAFF

D: -
V: TRBV5-6
J: TRBJ2-2
size: -
DNA: TGTGCCAGCAGCCCAGGGGTCGGGGAGCTGTTTTTT
CDR3: CASSPGVGELFF

D: -
V: TRBV19
J: TRBJ1-1
size: -
DNA: TGTGCCAGTAAGGACGGAGGGAACACTGAAGCTTTCTTT
CDR3: CASKDGGNTEAFF

D: -
V: TRBV3-1/TRBV3-2
J: TRBJ1-4
size: -
DNA: TGTGCCAGCAGCCAAGATAGGTTTTCGGGGGAAAAACTGTTTTTT
CDR3: CASSQDRFSGEKLFF

D: TRBD2
V: TRBV5-6
J: TRBJ2-3
size: -
DNA: TGTGCCAGCAGCTTAGCTAGCGGGGCCACAGATACGCAGTATTTT
CDR3: CASSLASGATDTQYF

D: -
V: TRBV29-1
J: TRBJ1-2
size: -
DNA: TGCAGCGTCCTAACAGGGAAGGGTGGCTACACCTTC
CDR3: CSVLTGKGGYTF

D: -
V: TRBV12-3/TRBV12-4
J: TRBJ1-3
size: once
DNA: TGTGCCAGCAGTTTAATAGGGGCGGACACCATATATTTT
CDR3: CASSLIGADTIYF

D: TRBD1
V: TRBV30
J: TRBJ1-5
size: -
DNA: TGTGCCTGGACCACACAGGGGTCAAATCAGCCCCAGCATTTT
CDR3: CAWTTQGSNQPQHF